The present T cell receptor beta chain was sequenced within a study of shared clonotypes between healthy human individuals. To note about this clone: Antigen unknown.

The study's findings and limits: Some naive CD4 clonotypes, 4% to 6%, turned up in common across several donors. Large sequencing depth failed to make sorted-subset sequencing complete, rarefaction showed.

Only in-frame clones appear in the TCRdb table, and some are missing; sequencing was by immunoSEQ multiplex PCR. Of about 1.1 million clones in the sample, about 80% are singletons; the top ten hold about 0.89%. The CDR3 is 13 amino acids. V was shortened by 6 bases and J by 0 bases, with 8 bases between the two germline ends. Germline CDR1 and CDR2: MNHEY and SVGAGI. The genes are TRBV6-5 and TRBJ1-1; D may be TRBD1 (5 bases). This sequence was found in a man between 18 and 35 years old in good health. Some clones in this sample may be carry-over from other donors' samples. Sequencing was done on a sample of memory CD4+ T cells from PBMCs. The subset here: CD45RA-negative fraction. The CDR3 sequence is CASRKQVNTEAFF. The CDR3 DNA reads as TGTGCCAGCAGGAAACAGGTGAACACTGAAGCTTTCTTT.